This T cell receptor beta chain came from a study of OX40 agonist ivuxolimab in advanced cancers. TCRdb's table, derived via immunoSEQ multiplex PCR, lists solely in-frame clones and lacks some. The sample contains about 75,000 clones, about nine tenths of which appear only once. With 1 base removed from V and 2 bases from J, the gap between germline ends came to 14 bases. The CDR3 sequence is 17 residues long. Germline V lookup: CDR1 MNHEY, CDR2 SMNVEV (reference sequence). In this sample, this clone turned up once. The rearrangement uses TRBV27 and TRBJ2-2; TRBD2 is a possible D gene (6 bases). This TCR was recovered from an adult with an advanced solid tumor such as melanoma, head and neck, liver or kidney cancer. The source material was CD4+ or CD8+ T cells sorted from blood, sampled in a trial of the OX40 agonist ivuxolimab. CDR3 coding DNA: TGTGCCAGCAGTTTATACCTCCCCGGGACTAACACCGGGGAGCTGTTTTTT. This encodes CASSLYLPGTNTGELFF.